This T cell receptor beta chain was sequenced in a study of CD8 T cells in ankylosing spondylitis. Study-level points and caveats: Researchers reportedly found disease-linked clones significantly enriched in matched ankylosing spondylitis synovial fluid. A TCR beta motif of eight or nine highly homologous variants seemed to mark ankylosing spondylitis blood. Certain motif variants had earlier appeared in reactive arthritis synovial fluid and blood.

The CDR3 runs 11 residues. Germline-derived CDR1 and CDR2 are DFQATT and SNEGSKA (reference sequence). In regard to this clonotype: Its antigen is not known.

Each CDR3 protein is one row after TCRdb ran MiXCR on the 5' RACE reads. The table includes tens of thousands of distinct CDR3 sequences, around 30% detected once. This clonotype originated in a male donor with ankylosing spondylitis or in good health (not recorded which). The sequenced sample consisted of blood, either unsorted or a sorted T cell fraction (not recorded which). The V and J genes are TRBV20-1 and TRBJ2-1; 11 bases line up with TRBD2. Written as DNA, the CDR3 is TGCAGCCTAGCGGGAGGAAATGAGCAGTTCTTC. It yields the protein CSLAGGNEQFF.